This T cell receptor beta chain was recorded in a study of blood T cell repertoires in COVID-19. Overall study: Sites across the United States, Italy and Spain contributed samples from acute and convalescent COVID-19. In each case, the material was cDNA or gDNA derived from T cells, B-cell-depleted T cells, or PBMCs.

Original processing notes: Amplified reference gene primers provided the basis for estimating nucleated cell counts. The method was immunoSEQ multiplex PCR; TCRdb's version includes in-frame clones alone and lacks a portion of them. The DNA was the basis for D and trimming; V, J and clone size are from that table. Of roughly 250,000 clones in the sample, roughly 88% were seen once. The material sequenced was peripheral blood. The source of this sequence is a woman aged 40 to 49 who had recovered from COVID-19.

The CDR3 is CASSEFHSTNEQYF. The CDR3, as DNA: TGTGCCAGCAGTGAATTTCACTCTACCAACGAGCAGTACTTC. The rearrangement uses TRBV6-1 and TRBJ2-7, with D unresolved. Per germline, CDR1 MNHNS and CDR2 SASEGT. V was cut by 2 bases and J by 5 bases, with 13 bases left in between. The CDR3 has 14 residues.